Below, 31 T cell receptor beta chains from the same sample are listed, as sequenced in a study of T cell responses to AZD1222 COVID-19 vaccine. Method: immunoSEQ multiplex PCR; TCRdb's copy keeps in-frame clones and lacks some. The repertoire holds 100,000 to 150,000 clones, with 75% to 90% as singletons. The source was peripheral blood, collected on day 0 of AZD1222 vaccination. Source of these receptors: an adult in good health.

CDR3: CASSLGTANQPQHF. Here the CDR3 DNA reads TGTGCCAGCAGCCTAGGGACAGCAAATCAGCCCCAGCATTTT. The chain recombines TRBV9 with TRBJ1-5, with 7 bases aligning to TRBD1. Germline CDR1 SGDLS, CDR2 YYNGEE. Trimming took 4 bases from V and 4 from J; bases not matched to a gene: 5. There are 14 residues in the CDR3.

This clone was seen more than once but under ten times. The V and J genes are TRBV18 and TRBJ1-1; no definite D call. V gave up 4 bases and J gave up 3 bases, with 12 bases separating them. Germline values: CDR1 KGHSH, CDR2 LQKENI. There are 14 residues in the CDR3. The CDR3 reads CASSLEITYTEAFF. CDR3 DNA: TGTGCCAGCTCACTTGAGATCACCTACACTGAAGCTTTCTTT.

The J gene is TRBJ1-4, the V gene TRBV27; D ambiguous. Germline-derived CDR1 and CDR2 are MNHEY and SMNVEV (reference sequence). Trimming pared 2 bases from V and 5 bases from J, leaving 12 bases between. The CDR3 is 15 amino acids. Written as DNA, the CDR3 is TGTGCCAGCAGTTTAGAAGTAGGAAAAAATGAAAAACTGTTTTTT. Residues: CASSLEVGKNEKLFF. Full variable domain (remainder filled in from reference TRBV27 and TRBJ1-4): EAQVTQNPRYLITVTGKKLTVTCSQNMNHEYMSWYRQDPGLGLRQIYYSMNVEVTDKGDVPEGYKVSRKEKRNFPLILESPSPNQTSLYFCASSLEVGKNEKLFFGSGTQLSVL.

The rearrangement links TRBV18 to TRBJ1-2; 8 nucleotides align to TRBD1. Germline V gene sequence: CDR1 KGHSH, CDR2 LQKENI. V shed 5 bases, J shed 5 bases, and the junction held 19 bases outside the gene matches. The CDR3 loop spans 18 amino acids. CDR3: CASSELVRYAGGFYGYTF. The CDR3, as DNA: TGTGCCAGCTCAGAACTAGTGCGTTACGCAGGGGGCTTTTATGGCTACACCTTC.

CDR3 region: CASSQDATGGSGANVLTF. The CDR3 DNA sequence: TGTGCCAGCAGCCAAGATGCGACAGGGGGCTCTGGGGCCAACGTCCTGACTTTC. V and J are TRBV3-1 (or the pseudogene TRBV3-2) and TRBJ2-6, with 9 bases aligning to TRBD1. The CDR3 covers 18 residues. The junction had 3 bases not matched to a gene; V was cut back by 0 bases and J by 0 bases. Germline lookup yields CDR1 LGHDT and CDR2 YNNKEL (reference sequence).

This clone was observed once. The chain combines TRBV11-2 with TRBJ2-3; tentatively, D is TRBD2 (5 bases). The V gene's germline CDR1 is SGHAT and CDR2 FQNNGV. Trimming pared 5 bases from V and 4 bases from J, leaving 13 bases between. The CDR3 runs to 14 residues. The CDR3 sequence is CASSLGALPDTQYF. CDR3 coding DNA: TGTGCCAGCAGCCTGGGAGCTCTCCCAGATACGCAGTATTTT.

DNA of the CDR3: TGTGCCAGCAGTGATGGATCGCTTAACCCTAACTATGGCTACACCTTC. Protein product: CASSDGSLNPNYGYTF. The rearrangement links TRBV6-1 to TRBJ1-2, with no clear D. The CDR3 extends over 16 amino acids. Germline assignment: CDR1 MNHNS and CDR2 SASEGT. V lost 3 bases, J lost 0 bases, and 14 bases lay in between.

The chain links TRBV5-6 to TRBJ2-7; D call uncertain. This CDR3 has 14 amino acids. In germline, CDR1 is SGHDT, CDR2 YYEEEE. Trimming removed 3 bases at V and 5 bases at J, with 15 bases between. This CDR3 reads CASSSTAASNEQYF. CDR3 in DNA: TGTGCCAGCAGCTCTACGGCAGCAAGTAACGAGCAGTACTTC.

This sequence joins TRBV27 and TRBJ1-2, with a weak D call TRBD1 (5 bases). CDR1 and CDR2 from the germline V gene are MNHEY and SMNVEV (reference sequence). The germline V and J ends were trimmed by 5 bases and 6 bases, with 16 bases remaining between them. The CDR3 covers 14 residues. The CDR3 coding sequence is TGTGCCAGCAGTCATCAGGGATCGTCTGATGGCTACACCTTC. It is translated as CASSHQGSSDGYTF.

The genes are TRBV6-2 or TRBV6-3 and TRBJ2-5; 15 bases align to TRBD2. The CDR3 length is 16 residues. The germline V gene encodes CDR1 MNHEY and CDR2 SVGEGT. V gave up 5 bases and J gave up 4 bases; unmatched junction bases: 5. This CDR3 reads CASSRTSGGVRETQYF. CDR3 bases: TGTGCCAGCAGTCGGACTAGCGGGGGGGTTCGAGAGACCCAGTACTTC.

This chain links TRBV5-1 with TRBJ2-4; no reliable D call. The V gene lost 3 bases and the J gene lost 0 bases, with 7 bases spanning the gap. The CDR3 extends over 14 amino acids. Germline-derived CDR1 and CDR2 are SGHRS and YFSETQ. CDR3: CASSSDLAKNIQYF. CDR3 bases: TGCGCCAGCAGCTCGGACCTAGCCAAAAACATTCAGTACTTC.

The chain links TRBV19 to TRBJ1-4, with 7 bases that match TRBD1. The CDR3 spans 16 residues. V was clipped by 4 bases and J by 7 bases; unmatched bases: 12. Germline V gives CDR1 LNHDA, CDR2 SQIVND (reference sequence). CDR3 protein: CASSTRRTGGFEKLFF. In DNA form, the CDR3 reads TGTGCCAGTAGTACCCGCCGGACAGGCGGGTTTGAAAAACTGTTTTTT.

The rearrangement uses TRBV11-1 and TRBJ1-2; TRBD1 agrees at 8 bases. The germline gives CDR1 SGHAT, CDR2 FQDESV (reference sequence). The V segment lost 1 base and the J segment 7 bases; nucleotides outside the gene matches: 8. CDR3 length: 15 residues. CDR3 amino acids: CASSLVGTGPTGYTF. DNA of the CDR3: TGTGCCAGCAGCTTAGTCGGGACAGGCCCTACTGGCTACACCTTC.

The chain links TRBV19 to TRBJ2-7; TRBD1 matches at 9 bases. Germline lookup yields CDR1 LNHDA and CDR2 SQIVND (reference sequence). With 0 bases clipped from V and 4 bases from J, the junction kept 4 bases outside the gene matches. This CDR3 contains 15 residues. The CDR3 loop reads CASSIEDRGGYEQYF. CDR3 coding DNA: TGTGCCAGTAGTATAGAAGACAGGGGGGGATACGAGCAGTACTTC.

The gene calls are TRBV6-6 and TRBJ1-4; D possibly corresponds to TRBD1 (5 bases). The germline V gene has CDR1 MNHNY and CDR2 SVGAGI (reference sequence). The CDR3 totals 15 residues. V was pared by 2 bases and J by 5 bases, with 12 bases between. The chain's CDR3 is CASSYPPGANEKLFF. CDR3 nucleotides: TGTGCCAGCAGTTACCCCCCCGGGGCGAATGAAAAACTGTTTTTT.

The chain links TRBV29-1 to TRBJ1-1; D remains ambiguous. Germline V gene lookup returns CDR1 SQVTM and CDR2 ANQGSEA. This CDR3 region has 14 residues. The V gene lost 0 bases and the J gene lost 1 base, with 9 bases spanning the gap. The CDR3 here is CSVEDRAGNTEAFF. As DNA, the CDR3 is TGCAGCGTTGAAGATCGGGCCGGGAACACTGAAGCTTTCTTT.

The chain combines TRBV27 with TRBJ2-2; TRBD2 matches 12 bases. The CDR3 extends over 19 amino acids. CDR1 is MNHEY and CDR2 is SMNVEV in the germline V gene (reference sequence). The J segment lost 0 bases and the V segment lost 10 bases, leaving 15 bases of the junction unmatched. The CDR3 coding sequence is TGTGCCACCTGTCTGAGGTCTAGCGGGGGGGCAGCGAACACCGGGGAGCTGTTTTTT. Amino acids: CATCLRSSGGAANTGELFF.

This sequence joins TRBV9 and TRBJ1-6; 9 bases line up with TRBD1. The CDR3 spans 17 residues. V was clipped by 4 bases and J by 6 bases; unmatched bases: 11. CDR1 is SGDLS and CDR2 is YYNGEE in the germline V gene. CDR3 protein: CASSTLLGTGRNSPLHF. The CDR3, as DNA: TGTGCCAGCAGCACCCTCCTCGGGACAGGGCGTAATTCACCCCTCCACTTT.

The chain combines TRBV6-5 with TRBJ1-1; D unresolved. V was clipped by 5 bases and J by 1 base, with 8 bases between them. There are 13 residues in the CDR3. Per the germline V gene, CDR1 is MNHEY and CDR2 is SVGAGI. The CDR3 coding sequence is TGTGCCAGCAGTCTGAGGAGGAACACTGAAGCTTTCTTT. It encodes CASSLRRNTEAFF.

CDR3 residues: CATFNEKLFF. The CDR3 nucleotides read TGTGCCACGTTTAATGAAAAACTGTTTTTT. This chain connects TRBV10-3 to TRBJ1-4; no firm D call. The V end was cut by 10 bases, the J end by 4 bases, with 4 bases between. CDR1 is ENHRY, CDR2 SYGVKD, per germline. The CDR3 is made up of 10 amino acids.

The V call is TRBV7-2, the J call TRBJ1-1; D gene uncertain. V was shortened by 0 bases and J by 1 base, with 12 bases between the two germline ends. Germline CDR1 and CDR2: SGHTA and FQGNSA. This CDR3 has 16 amino acids. CDR3 residues: CASSLAGLGTNTEAFF. DNA for the CDR3: TGTGCCAGCAGCTTAGCCGGTCTGGGAACGAACACTGAAGCTTTCTTT. Variable domain in full (rest from reference TRBV7-2 and TRBJ1-1): GAGVSQSPSNKVTEKGKDVELRCDPISGHTALYWYRQSLGQGLEFLIYFQGNSAPDKSGLPSDRFSAERTGGSVSTLTIQRTQQEDSAVYLCASSLAGLGTNTEAFFGQGTRLTVV.

This clone was recorded only once. The V call is TRBV4-1, the J call TRBJ1-2, with D uncertain. This CDR3 has 15 amino acids. V dropped 3 bases and J dropped 1 base, with 12 bases sitting between them. Germline V lookup: CDR1 MGHRA, CDR2 YSYEKL. The CDR3 DNA is TGCGCCAGCAGCCACTGGACGGAGAGTAACTATGGCTACACCTTC. Its protein product is CASSHWTESNYGYTF.

This chain uses TRBV9 with TRBJ2-1, with 10 bases fitting TRBD2. This CDR3 spans 19 amino acids. The germline V gene has CDR1 SGDLS and CDR2 YYNGEE. Trimming at V came to 0 bases and at J to 6 bases, leaving 15 bases not matched to a gene. The CDR3 DNA reads TGTGCCAGCAGCGTAGTGGGTAGCGGGGGGATGTATCTCGTCAATGAGCAGTTCTTC. This encodes CASSVVGSGGMYLVNEQFF. The full variable domain, completed using reference TRBV9 and TRBJ2-1, is DSGVTQTPKHLITATGQRVTLRCSPRSGDLSVYWYQQSLDQGLQFLIQYYNGEERAKGNILERFSAQQFPDLHSELNLSSLELGDSALYFCASSVVGSGGMYLVNEQFFGPGTRLTVL.

V is TRBV3-1 (or the pseudogene TRBV3-2) and J is TRBJ1-5; no clear D gene. The CDR3 covers 12 residues. CDR1 is LGHDT, CDR2 YNNKEL, per germline (reference sequence). Trimming stripped 5 bases from V and 0 bases from J, with 2 bases between. Here the CDR3 reads CASSYSNQPQHF. The CDR3 nucleotides are TGTGCCAGCAGCTATAGCAATCAGCCCCAGCATTTT.

This clone has just one count. V is TRBV5-6 and J is TRBJ1-5; weak D call: TRBD1 (5 bases). Germline V gene sequence: CDR1 SGHDT, CDR2 YYEEEE. V was cut by 0 bases and J by 8 bases, with 12 bases left in between. The CDR3 consists of 14 residues. The chain's CDR3 is CASSLARGREPQHF. The CDR3 DNA sequence: TGTGCCAGCAGCTTGGCCCGGGGGAGGGAGCCCCAGCATTTT. Variable domain in full (rest from reference TRBV5-6 and TRBJ1-5): DAGVTQSPTHLIKTRGQQVTLRCSPKSGHDTVSWYQQALGQGPQFIFQYYEEEERQRGNFPDRFSGHQFPNYSSELNVNALLLGDSALYLCASSLARGREPQHFGDGTRLSIL.

The sample holds one count of this clone. The chain combines TRBV12-3 or TRBV12-4 with TRBJ2-1; D perhaps matches TRBD2 (6 bases). CDR3 length: 13 residues. Trimming removed 7 bases from V and 6 bases from J, with 13 bases in between. The CDR3 DNA reads TGTGCCAGCACCCCTGGGCGGGGCAATGAGCAGTTCTTC. Protein: CASTPGRGNEQFF.

V usage is TRBV2 and J usage is TRBJ1-5, with D hard to call. The CDR3 extends over 13 amino acids. Deletions cut 6 bases from V and 7 bases from J, with 13 bases between. CDR1 and CDR2 (germline): SNHLY, FYNNEI. The CDR3 spells CASSQRIRQPQHF. DNA of the CDR3: TGTGCCAGCAGCCAGAGAATTAGGCAGCCCCAGCATTTT.

The J gene is TRBJ1-1, the V gene TRBV7-2; D not resolved. Germline V gene data show CDR1 as SGHTA and CDR2 as FQGNSA. V dropped 4 bases and J dropped 5 bases, with 11 bases sitting between them. The CDR3 is 13 amino acids. The CDR3: CASSYRENTEAFF. Here the CDR3 DNA reads TGTGCCAGCAGCTACCGGGAAAATACTGAAGCTTTCTTT.

The V gene is TRBV5-8, the J gene TRBJ1-6, with unresolved D. The length of the CDR3 is 14 residues. The V gene's germline CDR1 is SGHTS and CDR2 YDEGEE. Trimming cost V 2 bases and J 7 bases, with 10 bases left between them. The DNA for the CDR3 is TGTGCCAGCAGCTTCGGAGAGGTGAATTCACCCCTCCACTTT. Its translation: CASSFGEVNSPLHF.

The chain uses TRBV19 and TRBJ2-7; D gene uncertain. There are 14 residues in the CDR3. Deletions cut 7 bases from V and 6 bases from J, with 19 bases between. Germline lookup yields CDR1 LNHDA and CDR2 SQIVND (reference sequence). The CDR3 bases are TGTGCCAGTACTACGGGCATAAGCTCGGGCGAGCAGTACTTC. Its protein is CASTTGISSGEQYF.

The chain couples TRBV2 to TRBJ1-4, with 9 bases that match TRBD1. The germline V gene encodes CDR1 SNHLY and CDR2 FYNNEI. The junction had 8 bases not matched to a gene; V was cut back by 5 bases and J by 10 bases. The CDR3 sequence is 14 residues long. CDR3 in DNA: TGTGCCAGCAGTTATACAGGGGGCTGGGGAAAACTGTTTTTT. It yields the protein CASSYTGGWGKLFF.